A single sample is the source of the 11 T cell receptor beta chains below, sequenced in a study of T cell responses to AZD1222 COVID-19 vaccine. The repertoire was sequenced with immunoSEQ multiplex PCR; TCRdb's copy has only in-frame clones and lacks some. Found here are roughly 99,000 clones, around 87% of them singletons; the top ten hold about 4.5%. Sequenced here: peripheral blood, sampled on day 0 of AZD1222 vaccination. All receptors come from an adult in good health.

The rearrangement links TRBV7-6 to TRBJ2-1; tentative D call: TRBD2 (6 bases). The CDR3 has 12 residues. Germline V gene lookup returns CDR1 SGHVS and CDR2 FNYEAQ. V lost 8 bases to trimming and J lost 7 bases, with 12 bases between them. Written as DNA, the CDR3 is TGTGCCAGCGGCGGGGTCGGGAATGAGCAGTTCTTC. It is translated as CASGGVGNEQFF. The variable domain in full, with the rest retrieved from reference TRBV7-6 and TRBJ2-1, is GAGVSQSPRYKVTKRGQDVALRCDPISGHVSLYWYRQALGQGPEFLTYFNYEAQQDKSGLPNDRFSAERPEGSISTLTIQRTEQRDSAMYRCASGGVGNEQFFGPGTRLTVL.

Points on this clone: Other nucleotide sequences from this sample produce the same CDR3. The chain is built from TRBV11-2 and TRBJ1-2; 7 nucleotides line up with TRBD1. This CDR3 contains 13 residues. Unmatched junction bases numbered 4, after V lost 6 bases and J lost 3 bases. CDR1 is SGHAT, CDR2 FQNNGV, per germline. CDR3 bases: TGTGCCAGCAGTCCTGGACAGGACTATGGCTACACCTTC. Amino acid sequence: CASSPGQDYGYTF.

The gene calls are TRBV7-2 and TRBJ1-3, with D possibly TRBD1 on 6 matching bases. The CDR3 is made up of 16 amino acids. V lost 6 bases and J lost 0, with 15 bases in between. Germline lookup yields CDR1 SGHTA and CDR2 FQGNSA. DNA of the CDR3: TGTGCCAGCAGTCTACCGGGACAAAGCTCTGGAAACACCATATATTTT. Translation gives CASSLPGQSSGNTIYF.

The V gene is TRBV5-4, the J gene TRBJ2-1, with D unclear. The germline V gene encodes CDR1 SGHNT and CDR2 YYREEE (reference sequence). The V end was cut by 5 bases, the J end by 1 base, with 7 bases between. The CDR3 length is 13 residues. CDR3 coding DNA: TGTGCCAGCAGAAAGGGTTCCTACAATGAGCAGTTCTTC. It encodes CASRKGSYNEQFF.

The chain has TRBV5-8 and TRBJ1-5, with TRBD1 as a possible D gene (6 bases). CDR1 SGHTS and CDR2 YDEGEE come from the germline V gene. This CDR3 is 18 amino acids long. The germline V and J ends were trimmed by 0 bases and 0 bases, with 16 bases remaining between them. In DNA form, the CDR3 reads TGTGCCAGCAGCTTGGCCACAGGGATAGGGTATAGCAATCAGCCCCAGCATTTT. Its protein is CASSLATGIGYSNQPQHF.

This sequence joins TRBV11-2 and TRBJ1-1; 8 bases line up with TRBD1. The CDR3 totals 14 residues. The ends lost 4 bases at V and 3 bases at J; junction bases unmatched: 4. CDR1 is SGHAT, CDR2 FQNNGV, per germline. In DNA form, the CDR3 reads TGTGCCAGCAGCTCTGGACAGGGATACACTGAAGCTTTCTTT. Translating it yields CASSSGQGYTEAFF.

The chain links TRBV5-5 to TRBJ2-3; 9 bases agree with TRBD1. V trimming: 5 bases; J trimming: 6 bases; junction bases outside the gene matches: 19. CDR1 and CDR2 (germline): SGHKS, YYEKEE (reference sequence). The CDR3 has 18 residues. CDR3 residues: CASSHILRDRVVVDTQYF. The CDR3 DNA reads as TGTGCCAGCAGTCATATACTCCGGGACAGGGTCGTTGTGGATACGCAGTATTTT.

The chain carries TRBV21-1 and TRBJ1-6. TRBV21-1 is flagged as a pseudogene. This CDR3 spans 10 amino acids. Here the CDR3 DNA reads TGTGCCAGTGGGAGTCCACCCCTCCACTTT. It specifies CASGSPPLHF.

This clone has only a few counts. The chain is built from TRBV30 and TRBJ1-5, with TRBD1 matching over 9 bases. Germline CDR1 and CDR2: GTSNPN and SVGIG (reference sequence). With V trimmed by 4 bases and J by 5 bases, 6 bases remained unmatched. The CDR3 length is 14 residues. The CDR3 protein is CAWTGGQGDQPQHF. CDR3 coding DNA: TGTGCCTGGACCGGGGGACAGGGAGATCAGCCCCAGCATTTT. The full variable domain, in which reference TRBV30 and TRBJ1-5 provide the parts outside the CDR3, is SQTIHQWPATLVQPVGSPLSLECTVEGTSNPNLYWYRQAAGRGLQLLFYSVGIGQISSEVPQNLSASRPQDRQFILSSKKLLLSDSGFYLCAWTGGQGDQPQHFGDGTRLSIL.

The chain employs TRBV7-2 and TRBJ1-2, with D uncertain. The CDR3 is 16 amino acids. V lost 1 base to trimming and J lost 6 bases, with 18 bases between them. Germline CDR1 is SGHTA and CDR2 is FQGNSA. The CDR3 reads CASSLVSLLGINGYTF. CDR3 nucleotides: TGTGCCAGCAGCTTAGTGTCATTGCTAGGGATCAATGGCTACACCTTC.

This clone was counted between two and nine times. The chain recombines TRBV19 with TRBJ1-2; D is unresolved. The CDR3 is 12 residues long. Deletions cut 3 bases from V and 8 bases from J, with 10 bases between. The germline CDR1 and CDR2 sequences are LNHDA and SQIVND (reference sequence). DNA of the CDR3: TGTGCCAGTAGTATGGTCTTATCGGGCTACACCTTC. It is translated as CASSMVLSGYTF.